The 18 T cell receptor beta chains listed next were all sequenced from one sample in a study of control samples from healthy donors and cancer patients. Data came from immunoSEQ multiplex PCR; TCRdb stores just in-frame clones and leaves some out. The sample consists of around 68,000 clones, more than 80% of them appearing once. The sequencing sample was made of blood. These receptors were taken from a man aged 45 to 65 in good health.

The chain couples TRBV24-1 to TRBJ2-6; TRBD2 might be the D (5 bases). The CDR3 contains 21 residues. Germline CDR1 and CDR2: KGHDR and SFDVKD. V lost 6 bases and J 5 bases, leaving 31 bases between the germline ends. The CDR3 region is CATSSGAVVTHSGWRANVLTF. CDR3 sequence (DNA): TGTGCCACCAGTTCGGGTGCGGTCGTGACACATTCGGGGTGGAGGGCCAACGTCCTGACTTTC.

This rearrangement joins TRBV23-1 to TRBJ1-5; tentative D call: TRBD1 (6 bases). TRBV23-1 is marked as an open reading frame, function uncertain. Trimming pared 7 bases from V and 0 bases from J, leaving 22 bases between. The CDR3 sequence is 18 residues long. In nucleotides, the CDR3 is TGCGCCAGCACGATCAGGGGAAGGCCACTCTTTAGCAATCAGCCCCAGCATTTT. It is translated as CASTIRGRPLFSNQPQHF.

This clone was seen only once. The chain has TRBV28 and TRBJ2-7; 8 bases align to TRBD2. V lost 2 bases, J lost 5 bases, and 8 bases stayed unmatched. Germline V CDR1 and CDR2: MDHEN, SYDVKM. CDR3 length: 15 amino acids. The CDR3 region has the DNA TGTGCCAGCAGTTTACTACTAGCGGTCGGCCACGAGCAGTACTTC. Its protein is CASSLLLAVGHEQYF.

The V gene is TRBV3-1 (or the pseudogene TRBV3-2), the J gene TRBJ1-2, with 7 bases lining up with TRBD1. In germline, CDR1 is LGHDT, CDR2 YNNKEL (reference sequence). The CDR3 has 12 amino acids. V was clipped by 6 bases and J by 6 bases; unmatched bases: 4. The CDR3 DNA reads TGTGCCAGCAGTCGGACAGGAAATGGCTACACCTTC. Translating it yields CASSRTGNGYTF.

This chain joins TRBV9 and TRBJ1-1; 9 positions match TRBD1. Trimming at V came to 0 bases and at J to 3 bases, leaving 3 bases not matched to a gene. This CDR3 contains 15 residues. From germline, CDR1 is SGDLS and CDR2 YYNGEE. The CDR3 reads CASSVVGQGDTEAFF. Here the CDR3 DNA reads TGTGCCAGCAGCGTAGTGGGACAGGGAGACACTGAAGCTTTCTTT.

The chain recombines TRBV4-2 with TRBJ1-1; D is unresolved. CDR3 length equals 12 residues. Trimming stripped 1 base from V and 8 bases from J, with 8 bases between. Germline V lookup: CDR1 LGHNA, CDR2 YNFKEQ. The CDR3 bases are TGTGCCAGCAGCCAAGTCGAAGGGGAAGCTTTCTTT. Its translation: CASSQVEGEAFF.

The rearrangement links TRBV4-1 to TRBJ2-3, with D perhaps TRBD1 (6 bases). The CDR3 covers 14 residues. The germline V and J ends were trimmed by 3 bases and 2 bases, with 9 bases remaining between them. Per germline, CDR1 MGHRA and CDR2 YSYEKL. The CDR3 DNA reads TGCGCCAGCAGCCAGACAGGATCCACAGATACGCAGTATTTT. Amino acids: CASSQTGSTDTQYF.

In DNA form, the CDR3 reads TGTGCCAGCAAGGACAGGGTCAATCAGCCCCAGCATTTT. Its translation is CASKDRVNQPQHF. This rearrangement joins TRBV19 to TRBJ1-5; 8 bases match TRBD1. V was clipped by 9 bases and J by 3 bases; unmatched bases: 4. Germline CDR1 LNHDA, CDR2 SQIVND (reference sequence). CDR3 length: 13 residues.

The chain uses TRBV7-9 and TRBJ2-2; 9 bases are shared with TRBD1. There are 16 residues in the CDR3. After removal of 4 bases from V and 4 bases from J, the junction contained 7 bases not matched to a gene. The V gene's germline CDR1 is SEHNR and CDR2 FQNEAQ (reference sequence). CDR3 bases: TGTGCCAGCAGCTCACCGGGACAGGGCCCCACCGGGGAGCTGTTTTTT. Encoded protein: CASSSPGQGPTGELFF.

V usage is TRBV24-1 and J usage is TRBJ2-5; TRBD2 matches at 12 bases. This CDR3 contains 15 residues. The V and J ends lost 7 bases and 5 bases, in that order; junction bases with no gene match: 7. Germline values: CDR1 KGHDR, CDR2 SFDVKD. The chain's CDR3 is CATSPSGRAAETQYF. The CDR3 DNA follows: TGTGCCACCAGCCCTAGCGGGAGGGCCGCGGAGACCCAGTACTTC.

This sequence joins TRBV7-9 and TRBJ1-4, with a weak D call TRBD1 (6 bases). V lost 7 bases, J lost 3 bases, and 18 bases lay in between. From germline, CDR1 is SEHNR and CDR2 FQNEAQ (reference sequence). This CDR3 region has 16 residues. The CDR3 nucleotides are TGTGCCAGCACCAAAGGACAGCTGGGCCCTAATGAAAAACTGTTTTTT. Its translation is CASTKGQLGPNEKLFF. Looking up the rest from reference TRBV7-9 and TRBJ1-4 gives the full variable domain: DTGVSQNPRHKITKRGQNVTFRCDPISEHNRLYWYRQTLGQGPEFLTYFQNEAQLEKSRLLSDRFSAERPKGSFSTLEIQRTEQGDSAMYLCASTKGQLGPNEKLFFGSGTQLSVL.

The chain has TRBV27 and TRBJ2-3; D gene uncertain. Germline-derived CDR1 and CDR2 are MNHEY and SMNVEV (reference sequence). Trimming cost V 5 bases and J 6 bases, with 15 bases left between them. The CDR3 sequence is 14 residues long. The CDR3 is CASSLHFVRDTQYF. The CDR3, as DNA: TGTGCCAGCAGTCTCCACTTTGTTCGGGATACGCAGTATTTT.

The V gene is TRBV12-3 or TRBV12-4, the J gene TRBJ1-1, with D tentatively TRBD1 (6 bases). Trimming took off 6 bases at V and 7 bases at J, with 15 bases between the two ends. This CDR3 comprises 13 residues. The CDR3, as DNA: TGTGCCAGCAGCCCCGGACAGACCAGTGAAGCTTTCTTT. The encoded protein is CASSPGQTSEAFF.

The rearrangement joins TRBV6-5 to TRBJ2-7; D ambiguous. The germline V gene has CDR1 MNHEY and CDR2 SVGAGI. V was cut by 8 bases and J by 2 bases, with 10 bases left in between. This CDR3 is 12 amino acids long. The CDR3 protein is CASYKQPYEQYF. CDR3 nucleotides: TGTGCCAGCTACAAACAGCCCTACGAGCAGTACTTC.

This chain connects TRBV29-1 to TRBJ2-7; D gene uncertain. V was cut by 4 bases and J by 0 bases, with 10 bases left in between. Germline CDR1 reads SQVTM; CDR2 reads ANQGSEA. The CDR3 sequence is 13 residues long. This chain's CDR3 is CSVGPASSYEQYF. DNA of the CDR3: TGCAGCGTTGGGCCAGCCAGCTCCTACGAGCAGTACTTC.

This sequence joins TRBV19 and TRBJ2-2, with D perhaps matching TRBD1 (6 bases). CDR3 length: 14 amino acids. V was cut by 4 bases and J by 4 bases, with 10 bases left in between. Looked up from germline, CDR1 is LNHDA and CDR2 is SQIVND (reference sequence). CDR3: CASSTGHFTGELFF. The CDR3 DNA follows: TGTGCCAGTAGTACGGGACACTTCACCGGGGAGCTGTTTTTT. Filled out from reference TRBV19 and TRBJ2-2, the complete variable domain reads DGGITQSPKYLFRKEGQNVTLSCEQNLNHDAMYWYRQDPGQGLRLIYYSQIVNDFQKGDIAEGYSVSREKKESFPLTVTSAQKNPTAFYLCASSTGHFTGELFFGEGSRLTVL.

V usage is TRBV30 and J usage is TRBJ1-5; no firm D call. V lost 0 bases and J 0 bases, leaving 9 bases between the germline ends. Germline V gene data show CDR1 as GTSNPN and CDR2 as SVGIG (reference sequence). The CDR3 runs to 15 residues. The CDR3 is CAWSVRQNSNQPQHF. DNA of the CDR3: TGTGCCTGGAGTGTACGACAAAATAGCAATCAGCCCCAGCATTTT.

The sample holds a few counts of this clone. The gene calls are TRBV5-4 and TRBJ1-1; no clear D. V was trimmed by 1 base and J by 6 bases, leaving 10 bases between them. Per the germline V gene, CDR1 is SGHNT and CDR2 is YYREEE (reference sequence). The CDR3 consists of 13 residues. CDR3 DNA: TGTGCCAGCAGCTTGTCGGGCGGCGCTGAAGCTTTCTTT. Protein: CASSLSGGAEAFF.